The next 27 T cell receptor beta chains were all read from a single sample in a study of blood T cell repertoires in COVID-19. The method was immunoSEQ multiplex PCR; TCRdb's version includes in-frame clones alone and lacks a portion of them. The table shows some 180,000 clones, with almost 90% occurring only once. Input material: peripheral blood. Every receptor here comes from a man in his forties or fifties with acute or convalescent COVID-19.

This chain connects TRBV5-1 to TRBJ2-3; D perhaps matches TRBD1 (6 bases). Trimming took 4 bases from V and 2 from J, leaving 17 bases between them. Germline V lookup: CDR1 SGHRS, CDR2 YFSETQ. This CDR3 spans 16 amino acids. CDR3 region: CASSALDRSDTDTQYF. As DNA, the CDR3 is TGCGCCAGCAGCGCCCTCGACAGGTCGGACACAGATACGCAGTATTTT.

This sequence joins TRBV19 and TRBJ2-3, with TRBD2 matching 7 bases. CDR1 LNHDA and CDR2 SQIVND come from the germline V gene (reference sequence). V gave up 3 bases and J gave up 2 bases; unmatched junction bases: 2. The CDR3 runs to 14 residues. The CDR3 region has the DNA TGTGCCAGTAGTATGGCGGGGGACACAGATACGCAGTATTTT. Protein sequence: CASSMAGDTDTQYF.

This clone has a single count. The rearrangement links TRBV3-1 (or the pseudogene TRBV3-2) to TRBJ2-3; perhaps TRBD1 as D (6 bases). Germline CDR1 reads LGHDT; CDR2 reads YNNKEL (reference sequence). V dropped 0 bases and J dropped 1 base, with 8 bases sitting between them. This CDR3 comprises 15 residues. DNA of the CDR3: TGTGCCAGCAGCCAAGATAACAGGGGCACAGATACGCAGTATTTT. Translating gives CASSQDNRGTDTQYF.

The J gene is TRBJ1-1, the V gene TRBV5-4; D possibly corresponds to TRBD1 (6 bases). With 4 bases removed from V and 7 bases from J, the gap between germline ends came to 11 bases. This CDR3 is 12 amino acids long. Germline CDR1 SGHNT, CDR2 YYREEE (reference sequence). CDR3 sequence (DNA): TGTGCCAGCAGCCGGGACATCGGTGAAGCTTTCTTT. It encodes CASSRDIGEAFF.

V is TRBV11-1 and J is TRBJ1-1; D is unclear. Germline lookup yields CDR1 SGHAT and CDR2 FQDESV (reference sequence). V shed 5 bases and J shed 11 bases, with 18 bases lying between them. CDR3 size: 13 residues. CDR3 protein: CASSPRTSRLAFF. The DNA of the CDR3 is TGTGCCAGCAGCCCTCGGACTTCCCGTCTGGCTTTCTTT.

The V and J genes are TRBV5-1 and TRBJ2-1, with 11 nucleotides matching TRBD1. The junction had 4 bases not matched to a gene; V was cut back by 1 base and J by 7 bases. This CDR3 is 15 amino acids long. Per the germline V gene, CDR1 is SGHRS and CDR2 is YFSETQ. In DNA, the CDR3 is TGCGCCAGCAGCTTGCTCGGACAGGGGGCGAATGAGCAGTTCTTC. It translates to CASSLLGQGANEQFF.

The V call is TRBV7-9, the J call TRBJ1-1; D uncertain. The V gene's germline CDR1 is SEHNR and CDR2 FQNEAQ (reference sequence). Deletions cut 1 base from V and 8 bases from J, with 8 bases between. The CDR3 is 12 amino acids. The CDR3 nucleotides are TGTGCCAGCAGCTTAGGGGCCAGAGAAGCTTTCTTT. It yields the protein CASSLGAREAFF.

V usage is TRBV19 and J usage is TRBJ1-6; weak D call: TRBD1 (5 bases). The CDR3 sequence is 14 residues long. Germline values: CDR1 LNHDA, CDR2 SQIVND (reference sequence). V lost 6 bases to trimming and J lost 4 bases, with 10 bases between them. The CDR3 protein is CASRPGGYNSPLHF. CDR3 sequence (DNA): TGTGCCAGTAGACCCGGGGGATATAATTCACCCCTCCACTTT.

The V gene is TRBV29-1, the J gene TRBJ2-5; D ambiguous. The CDR3 has 11 amino acids. From germline, CDR1 is SQVTM and CDR2 ANQGSEA. V gave up 4 bases and J gave up 3 bases, with 6 bases separating them. CDR3 amino acids: CSVAPEETQYF. CDR3 bases: TGCAGCGTTGCCCCAGAAGAGACCCAGTACTTC.

J is TRBJ2-3 and V is TRBV5-5, with 11 bases that match TRBD2. V shed 1 base and J 2 bases; nucleotides not matched to a gene: 6. The CDR3 is 17 residues long. From germline, CDR1 is SGHKS and CDR2 YYEKEE (reference sequence). The CDR3 nucleotides read TGTGCCAGCAGCTTGAGACTAGCGGGACTGTCCACAGATACGCAGTATTTT. This sequence encodes CASSLRLAGLSTDTQYF.

The chain uses TRBV24-1 and TRBJ2-1, with 7 bases that match TRBD1. The CDR3 runs 16 residues. Losses at the gene ends were 3 bases for V and 4 bases for J; bases not matched to a gene: 8. Germline-derived CDR1 and CDR2 are KGHDR and SFDVKD. CDR3 in amino acids: CATSDDKGARYNEQFF. CDR3 bases: TGTGCCACCAGTGATGATAAGGGGGCGAGGTACAATGAGCAGTTCTTC.

This sequence joins TRBV10-2 and TRBJ2-4; 12 bases fit TRBD2. Germline-derived CDR1 and CDR2 are WSHSY and SAAADI. After removal of 3 bases from V and 0 bases from J, the junction contained 9 bases not matched to a gene. CDR3 size: 19 residues. The CDR3 reads CASSDWETSGRLAKNIQYF. In DNA form, the CDR3 reads TGCGCCAGCAGTGACTGGGAGACTAGCGGGAGATTAGCCAAAAACATTCAGTACTTC.

A remark on this clone: One junction end does not reproduce the germline sequence, and a read error may be involved. The sample carries other DNA sequences with the same CDR3. The CDR3 bases are TGTGCCAGCAGCTTAGCCGATCAGCCCCAGCATTTT. Amino acids: CASSLADQPQHF. The V and J genes are TRBV12-3 or TRBV12-4 and TRBJ1-5, with D hard to call. There are 12 residues in the CDR3.

This sequence joins TRBV5-1 and TRBJ2-7; TRBD1 is a possible D gene (6 bases). The CDR3 contains 14 residues. Germline V gives CDR1 SGHRS, CDR2 YFSETQ. V dropped 4 bases and J dropped 2 bases, with 13 bases sitting between them. CDR3 sequence reads: CASSPQGFTYEQYF. For the CDR3, the DNA is TGCGCCAGCAGCCCACAGGGCTTTACCTACGAGCAGTACTTC.

J is TRBJ2-7 and V is TRBV2, with a possible D match to TRBD1 (5 bases). The CDR3 spans 15 residues. V dropped 4 bases and J dropped 1 base, with 14 bases sitting between them. Per the germline V gene, CDR1 is SNHLY and CDR2 is FYNNEI. CDR3 region: CASSGVGVGSYEQYF. In nucleotides, the CDR3 is TGTGCCAGCAGTGGGGTAGGGGTCGGGTCCTACGAGCAGTACTTC. Variable domain in full (rest from reference TRBV2 and TRBJ2-7): EPEVTQTPSHQVTQMGQEVILRCVPISNHLYFYWYRQILGQKVEFLVSFYNNEISEKSEIFDDQFSVERPDGSNFTLKIRSTKLEDSAMYFCASSGVGVGSYEQYFGPGTRLTVT.

This chain connects TRBV12-3 or TRBV12-4 to TRBJ1-3, with D tentatively TRBD1 (5 bases). The CDR3 runs 12 residues. Trimming shortened V by 7 bases and J by 5 bases, and 9 bases separated the two germline ends. CDR3 in amino acids: CASTPDRNTIYF. The CDR3 nucleotides are TGTGCCAGCACCCCGGACAGAAACACCATATATTTT.

This chain joins TRBV7-8 and TRBJ2-7, with TRBD1 matching 8 bases. Trimming cost V 4 bases and J 3 bases; bases outside gene matches: 5. The germline CDR1 and CDR2 sequences are SGHVS and FQNEAQ. The CDR3 contains 14 residues. The CDR3 bases are TGTGCCAGCAGCTCGACAGGGGCCTTCTACGAGCAGTACTTC. Its translation is CASSSTGAFYEQYF. Full variable domain (missing parts from reference TRBV7-8 and TRBJ2-7): GAGVSQSPRYKVAKRGQDVALRCDPISGHVSLFWYQQALGQGPEFLTYFQNEAQLDKSGLPSDRFFAERPEGSVSTLKIQRTQQEDSAVYLCASSSTGAFYEQYFGPGTRLTVT.

V usage is TRBV3-1 (or the pseudogene TRBV3-2) and J usage is TRBJ1-6, with D hard to call. Germline assignment: CDR1 LGHDT and CDR2 YNNKEL (reference sequence). Trimming pared 4 bases from V and 9 bases from J, leaving 10 bases between. The CDR3 sequence is 13 residues long. CDR3 sequence reads: CASSLNRGSPLHF. The CDR3 DNA sequence: TGTGCCAGCAGCCTAAATCGGGGTTCACCCCTCCACTTT.

The chain couples TRBV6-5 to TRBJ1-1, with D possibly being TRBD1 (6 bases). Germline V gene data show CDR1 as MNHEY and CDR2 as SVGAGI. Trimming took 6 bases from V and 4 from J, leaving 9 bases between them. The CDR3 loop spans 12 amino acids. The CDR3 sequence: CASRTGITEAFF. CDR3 DNA: TGTGCCAGCAGGACAGGTATCACTGAAGCTTTCTTT.

This clone is a singleton in its sample. V is TRBV28 and J is TRBJ2-4; 7 nucleotides align to TRBD1. J lost 2 bases, V lost 10 bases, and 11 bases had no gene match. Germline loops: CDR1 MDHEN, CDR2 SYDVKM. The CDR3 spans 15 residues. CDR3 nucleotides: TGTGCCACCAGAAGTGACAGGGCGACCAAAAACATTCAGTACTTC. It translates to CATRSDRATKNIQYF.

The V and J genes are TRBV5-4 and TRBJ2-1; 7 bases map to TRBD1. The trim removed 4 bases at V and 6 bases at J, leaving 7 bases unmatched. CDR3 size: 14 residues. Germline loops: CDR1 SGHNT, CDR2 YYREEE (reference sequence). This CDR3 reads CASSQGTVSNEQFF. In DNA, the CDR3 is TGTGCCAGCAGCCAGGGGACAGTAAGCAATGAGCAGTTCTTC.

V and J are TRBV4-2 and TRBJ2-3, with D hard to call. The CDR3 runs to 18 residues. Per the germline V gene, CDR1 is LGHNA and CDR2 is YNFKEQ. Trimming took 2 bases from V and 2 from J, leaving 20 bases between them. This CDR3 reads CASSQPPTTSTFTDTQYF. The DNA for the CDR3 is TGTGCCAGCAGCCAACCCCCTACGACTTCTACTTTCACAGATACGCAGTATTTT.

This chain joins TRBV24-1 and TRBJ2-3; D gene ambiguous. Trimming removed 4 bases from V and 2 bases from J, with 6 bases in between. Germline V gene sequence: CDR1 KGHDR, CDR2 SFDVKD. The CDR3 loop spans 13 amino acids. Here the CDR3 reads CATSDHSTDTQYF. CDR3 nucleotide sequence: TGTGCCACCAGTGACCACTCCACAGATACGCAGTATTTT.

This chain joins TRBV27 and TRBJ1-5, with 8 nucleotides matching TRBD1. There are 16 residues in the CDR3. Trimming at V came to 5 bases and at J to 4 bases, leaving 10 bases not matched to a gene. Germline values: CDR1 MNHEY, CDR2 SMNVEV (reference sequence). The DNA of the CDR3 is TGTGCCAGCAGTGCATTAGGGACAGGAAGAAATCAGCCCCAGCATTTT. Translated, it gives CASSALGTGRNQPQHF.

CDR3 protein: CASSLGTHSIYEQYV. DNA for the CDR3: TGTGCCAGCTCACTGGGGACACATAGTATCTACGAGCAGTACGTC. This rearrangement joins TRBV18 to TRBJ2-7; maybe TRBD1 (6 bases). Germline CDR1 KGHSH, CDR2 LQKENI. Trimming cost V 4 bases and J 3 bases, with 16 bases left between them. CDR3 size: 15 residues.

This clone has only a few counts. The CDR3 sequence is CASSLRLTYTDTQYF. As DNA, the CDR3 is TGTGCCAGCAGCCTCAGACTAACCTACACAGATACGCAGTATTTT. This rearrangement joins TRBV5-6 to TRBJ2-3, with D possibly TRBD2 on 5 matching bases. Trimming took off 4 bases at V and 2 bases at J, with 14 bases between the two ends. CDR1 is SGHDT, CDR2 YYEEEE, per germline. This CDR3 contains 15 residues.

This rearrangement joins TRBV4-2 to TRBJ2-2, with D possibly being TRBD2 (6 bases). The length of the CDR3 is 15 residues. The germline gives CDR1 LGHNA, CDR2 YNFKEQ. Trimming removed 7 bases at V and 3 bases at J, with 15 bases between. CDR3 in DNA: TGTGCCAGCACTTCGGGACTCACGCACACCGGGGAGCTGTTTTTT. Amino acids: CASTSGLTHTGELFF.